This TCR beta chain was captured by sequencing in a study of blood T cell repertoires in COVID-19. On the study more broadly: T cells, B-cell-depleted T cells, or PBMCs supplied cDNA or gDNA.

Original analysis: Researchers report that nucleated cell counts were estimated from reference gene primer amplification. The data were produced by immunoSEQ multiplex PCR, yet TCRdb's version contains in-frame clones alone and is incomplete. D and trimming were read from the DNA, whereas the V and J calls and clone size are those reported in that table. This sample has about 260,000 clones; about 89% occur once, and the top ten carry less than 1.6%. Trimming cost V 5 bases and J 7 bases; bases outside gene matches: 12. This CDR3 is 18 amino acids long. Germline loops: CDR1 MNHNY, CDR2 SVGAGI (reference sequence).

The chain has TRBV6-6 and TRBJ2-2; 14 bases agree with TRBD2. The specimen was peripheral blood. The sequence was obtained from a woman between 40 and 50 years old who had recovered from COVID-19. The chain's CDR3 is CASSLLPGLAGVRGELFF. CDR3 DNA sequence: TGTGCCAGCAGTCTACTCCCGGGACTAGCGGGGGTTCGCGGGGAGCTGTTTTTT.